This is a list of T cell receptor beta chains from one sample in a study. Profiled with immunoSEQ multiplex PCR; TCRdb holds only in-frame clones, not every one. Of approximately 70,000 clones in the sample, about 93% were seen once. Sequencing was done on a sample of PBMCs. These TCRs come from a man in his forties or fifties with rheumatoid arthritis. Both conserved end residues are part of each CDR3. A D gene is named only where the DNA matches it firmly. Size values are once, few and many counts, or a class for expanded clones, and some rows have none.

>NA|TRBJ1-1|TRBD1|TRBV30
CASLDRGRYTEAFF
TGTGCCTCACTGGACAGGGGGCGATACACTGAAGCTTTCTTT
>NA|TRBJ2-5|NA|TRBV30
CAWSTGNQETQYF
TGTGCCTGGAGCACAGGGAACCAAGAGACCCAGTACTTC
>NA|TRBJ2-1|TRBD2|TRBV14
CASSQRSGRWVYNEQFF
TGTGCCAGCAGCCAACGTAGCGGGAGGTGGGTGTACAATGAGCAGTTCTTC
>few|TRBJ2-2|NA|TRBV7-2
CASSDISGHITGELFF
TGTGCCAGCAGCGATATTTCGGGACATATCACCGGGGAGCTGTTTTTT
>NA|TRBJ2-1|TRBD1|TRBV19
CASRRDRGNYNEQFF
TGTGCCAGTAGGAGGGACAGGGGAAATTACAATGAGCAGTTCTTC
>NA|TRBJ1-6|NA|TRBV10-3
CAISDRARGNSPLHF
TGTGCCATCAGTGACAGGGCTCGGGGTAATTCACCCCTCCACTTT
>NA|TRBJ2-3|TRBD1|TRBV19
CASSWRGTGEIAQYF
TGTGCCAGTAGTTGGCGCGGGACAGGGGAAATAGCGCAGTATTTT
>NA|TRBJ1-5|NA|TRBV5-6
CASSFGGIGQPQHF
TGTGCCAGCAGCTTCGGAGGAATTGGTCAGCCCCAGCATTTT
>NA|TRBJ2-3|NA|TRBV9
CASSASGGARDTQYF
TGTGCCAGCAGCGCCTCGGGCGGGGCCAGAGATACGCAGTATTTT
>NA|TRBJ2-1|TRBD2|TRBV11-3
CASSERDLGEQFF
TGTGCCAGCAGCGAGCGGGATTTGGGTGAGCAGTTCTTC
>NA|TRBJ2-7|TRBD2|TRBV6-5
CASSSPRLASYEQYF
TGTGCCAGCAGTTCACCCCGACTAGCCTCCTACGAGCAGTACTTC
>NA|TRBJ1-2|NA|TRBV6-5
CASSYSRLIGGYTF
TGTGCCAGCAGTTACTCGAGACTTATCGGTGGCTACACCTTC
>NA|TRBJ1-5|NA|TRBV18
CASSSTGNQPQHF
TGTGCCAGCTCATCCACCGGCAATCAGCCCCAGCATTTT